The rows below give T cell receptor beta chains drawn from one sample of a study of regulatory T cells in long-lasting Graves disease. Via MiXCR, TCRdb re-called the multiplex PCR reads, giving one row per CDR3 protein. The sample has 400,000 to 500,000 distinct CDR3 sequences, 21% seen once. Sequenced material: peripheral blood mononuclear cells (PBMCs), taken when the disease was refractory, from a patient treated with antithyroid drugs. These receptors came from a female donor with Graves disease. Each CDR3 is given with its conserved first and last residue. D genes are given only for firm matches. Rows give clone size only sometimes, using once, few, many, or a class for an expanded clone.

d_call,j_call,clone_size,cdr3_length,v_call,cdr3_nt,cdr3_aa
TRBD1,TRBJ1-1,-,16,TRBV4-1,TGCGCCAGCAGCCAATTGCGGGGACAGGGGGACACTGAAGCTTTCTTT,CASSQLRGQGDTEAFF
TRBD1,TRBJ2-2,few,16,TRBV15,TGTGCCACCAGCAGAGGGGACAGGGGTTACACCGGGGAGCTGTTTTTT,CATSRGDRGYTGELFF
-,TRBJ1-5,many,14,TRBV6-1,TGTGCCAGCAGTGACAGAACGGGCAATCAGCCCCAGCATTTT,CASSDRTGNQPQHF
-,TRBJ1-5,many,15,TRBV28,TGTGCCAGCAGTTTAGGGGGGAATAGCAATCAGCCCCAGCATTTT,CASSLGGNSNQPQHF
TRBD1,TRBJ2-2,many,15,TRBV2,TGTGCCAGCAGTCACAGGGGTATGAACACCGGGGAGCTGTTTTTT,CASSHRGMNTGELFF
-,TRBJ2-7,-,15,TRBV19,TGTGCCAGTAGTTTGGGAAGCTGGGAAGGACTAGAGCAGTACTTC,CASSLGSWEGLEQYF
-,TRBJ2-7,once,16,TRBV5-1,TGCGCCAGCAGCTTGGGGGTCGGGACCAACCGGGGGGAGCAGTACTTC,CASSLGVGTNRGEQYF
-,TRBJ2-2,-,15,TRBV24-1,TGTGCCACCAGTGACGCAGGGCGACAACCCGGGGAGCTGTTTTTT,CATSDAGRQPGELFF
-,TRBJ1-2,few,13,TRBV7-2,TGTGCCAGCAGCTTAAACAGCCTCTATGGCTACACCTTC,CASSLNSLYGYTF
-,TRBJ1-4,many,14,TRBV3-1,TGTGCCAGCAGCCTAGGACGGATTAATGAAAAACTGTTTTTT,CASSLGRINEKLFF
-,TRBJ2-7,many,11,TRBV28,TGTGCCACCGTCCAGGCCTACGAGCAGTACTTC,CATVQAYEQYF
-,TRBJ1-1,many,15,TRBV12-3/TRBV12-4,TGTGCCAGCAGTTTACTCGGGGCTATGGACACTGAAGCTTTCTTT,CASSLLGAMDTEAFF
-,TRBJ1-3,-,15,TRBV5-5,TGTGCCAGCAGCGGGGCGGGCCCGGGAGGAAACACCATATATTTT,CASSGAGPGGNTIYF
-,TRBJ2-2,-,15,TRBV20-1,TGCAGTGCTAGACCGGGACTCCAGAACACCGGGGAGCTGTTTTTT,CSARPGLQNTGELFF
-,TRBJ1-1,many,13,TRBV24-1,TGTGCCACCAGTGGCAGCATGAACACTGAAGCTTTCTTT,CATSGSMNTEAFF
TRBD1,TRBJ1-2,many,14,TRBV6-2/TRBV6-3,TGTGCCAGCAATCCGCGGGTGACAGGGGGCGGCTACACCTTC,CASNPRVTGGGYTF
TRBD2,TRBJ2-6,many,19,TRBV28,TGTGCCAGCACCGCCCCAGGACTAGCGGGAGGGCGTGGGGCCAACGTCCTGACTTTC,CASTAPGLAGGRGANVLTF
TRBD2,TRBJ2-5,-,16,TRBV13,TGTGCCAGCACCGAATTGCGGACTAGCAACCAAGAGACCCAGTACTTC,CASTELRTSNQETQYF
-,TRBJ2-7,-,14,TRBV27,TGTGCCTCTCACGGCCTAAACGGTCCTTACGAGCAGTACTTC,CASHGLNGPYEQYF
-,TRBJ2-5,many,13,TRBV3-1,TGTGCCAGCAGCCTGCAGCGCTGGGAGACCCAGTACTTC,CASSLQRWETQYF
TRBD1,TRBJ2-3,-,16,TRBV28,TGTGCCAGCAGTATCCCGGGACAGGGTCAACCAGATACGCAGTATTTT,CASSIPGQGQPDTQYF
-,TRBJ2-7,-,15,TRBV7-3,TGTGCCAGCAGCTTCTCCCCAGCGCCGACCTACGAGCAGTACTTC,CASSFSPAPTYEQYF
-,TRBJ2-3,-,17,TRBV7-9,TGTGCCAGCAGCTTAGATTCGGGCGGGCCCCACACAGATACGCAGTATTTT,CASSLDSGGPHTDTQYF
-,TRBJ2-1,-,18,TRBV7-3,TGTGCCAGCAGCCGCCCTCGAGAGGCTGCAGACAGTTACAATGAGCAGTTCTTC,CASSRPREAADSYNEQFF
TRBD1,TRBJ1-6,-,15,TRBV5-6,TGTGCCAGCAGTTTCAAACAGGGGTATAATTCACCCCTCCACTTT,CASSFKQGYNSPLHF
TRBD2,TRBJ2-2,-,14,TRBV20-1,TGCAGTGCTGAGAGGGAGGGGATCGCCGGGGAGCTGTTTTTT,CSAEREGIAGELFF
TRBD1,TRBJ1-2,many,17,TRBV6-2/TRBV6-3,TGTGCCAGCAGTGAAGATGTAGGGGGCGGTGGTATTTATGGCTACACCTTC,CASSEDVGGGGIYGYTF
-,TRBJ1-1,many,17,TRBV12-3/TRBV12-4,TGTGCCAGCAGTTTACGGTCTCTGAGCAGAGAGAACACTGAAGCTTTCTTT,CASSLRSLSRENTEAFF
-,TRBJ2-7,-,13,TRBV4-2,TGTGCCAGCAGCCAAGATTTGCCGGGAGAGCAGTACTTC,CASSQDLPGEQYF
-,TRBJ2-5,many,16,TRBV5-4,TGTGCCAGCAGCTTGGCCGGGCTACCGCTACAAGAGACCCAGTACTTC,CASSLAGLPLQETQYF
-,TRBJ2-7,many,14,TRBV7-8,TGTGCCAGCAGCTTGAGGATAGCCCCCTACGAGCAGTACTTC,CASSLRIAPYEQYF
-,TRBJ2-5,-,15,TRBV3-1,TGTGCCAGCAGCCAATCCGGACGGGGACGGGAGACCCAGTACTTC,CASSQSGRGRETQYF
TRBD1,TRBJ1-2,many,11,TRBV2,TGTGCCAGCAGTGGGCAGGACAGGAAAAGCTTC,CASSGQDRKSF
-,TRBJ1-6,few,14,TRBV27,TGTGCCAGCAGTCGTGCAGGGACTGCTTCACCCCTCCACTTT,CASSRAGTASPLHF
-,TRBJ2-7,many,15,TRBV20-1,TGCAGTGCTCGTCCGGGCGGAGGCCCCTCCTACGAGCAGTACTTC,CSARPGGGPSYEQYF
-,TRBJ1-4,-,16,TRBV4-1,TGCGCCAGCAGCCAAATCCATGCTGCAACTAATGAAAAACTGTTTTTT,CASSQIHAATNEKLFF
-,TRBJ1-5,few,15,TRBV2,TGTGCCAGCAGTGAGGGGCAGTCAAGTAATCAGCCCCAGCATTTT,CASSEGQSSNQPQHF
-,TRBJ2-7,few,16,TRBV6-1,TGTGCCAGCAGCACCGCAGAGGCGGGAAGAGGAGACGAGCAGTACTTC,CASSTAEAGRGDEQYF
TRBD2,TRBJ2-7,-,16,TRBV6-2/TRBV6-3,TGTGCCAGCAGTTACTCGATGCCTAGCGGAGCCTACGAGCAGTACTTC,CASSYSMPSGAYEQYF
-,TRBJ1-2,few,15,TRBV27,TGTGCCAGCAATGCTCCCTCGGCGGGCGACTATGGCTACACCTTC,CASNAPSAGDYGYTF
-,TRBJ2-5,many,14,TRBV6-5,TGTGCCAGCAGTTACTCGGGGGGCCAAGAGACCCAGTACTTC,CASSYSGGQETQYF
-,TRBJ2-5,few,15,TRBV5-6,TGTGCCAGCAGCGCCTGGGACTCGCCTATTGAGACCCAGTACTTC,CASSAWDSPIETQYF
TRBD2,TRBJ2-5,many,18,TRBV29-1,TGCAGCGTTGAAGAGGGAGGGGTCCGGATACCAGGCCAAGAGACCCAGTACTTC,CSVEEGGVRIPGQETQYF
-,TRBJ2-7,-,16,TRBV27,TGTGCCAGCAGTCCTCTACAGGCCGTCGGGCAGGGCGAGCAGTACTTC,CASSPLQAVGQGEQYF